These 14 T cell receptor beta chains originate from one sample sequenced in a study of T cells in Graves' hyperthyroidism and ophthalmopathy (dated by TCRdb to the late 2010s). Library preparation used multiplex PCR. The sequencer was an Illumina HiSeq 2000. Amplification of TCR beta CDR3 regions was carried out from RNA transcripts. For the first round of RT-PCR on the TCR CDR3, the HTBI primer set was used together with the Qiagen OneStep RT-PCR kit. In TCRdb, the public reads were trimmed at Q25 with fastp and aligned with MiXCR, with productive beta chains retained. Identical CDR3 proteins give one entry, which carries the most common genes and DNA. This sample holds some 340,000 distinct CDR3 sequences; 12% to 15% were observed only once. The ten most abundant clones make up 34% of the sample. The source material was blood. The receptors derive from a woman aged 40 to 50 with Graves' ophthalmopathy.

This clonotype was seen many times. The CDR3 nucleotides read TGCAGTGCTAGGGACAGGGGGAGGAACACTGAAGCTTTCTTT. It translates to CSARDRGRNTEAFF. This rearrangement joins TRBV20-1 to TRBJ1-1; 10 bases line up with TRBD1. V gave up 3 bases and J gave up 1 base; unmatched junction bases: 2. The length of the CDR3 is 14 residues. The germline gives CDR1 DFQATT, CDR2 SNEGSKA (reference sequence).

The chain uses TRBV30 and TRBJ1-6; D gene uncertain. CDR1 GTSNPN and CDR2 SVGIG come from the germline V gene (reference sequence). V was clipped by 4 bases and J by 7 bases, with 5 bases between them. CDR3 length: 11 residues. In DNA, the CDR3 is TGTGCCTGGAACTTCAATTCACCCCTCCACTTT. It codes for CAWNFNSPLHF.

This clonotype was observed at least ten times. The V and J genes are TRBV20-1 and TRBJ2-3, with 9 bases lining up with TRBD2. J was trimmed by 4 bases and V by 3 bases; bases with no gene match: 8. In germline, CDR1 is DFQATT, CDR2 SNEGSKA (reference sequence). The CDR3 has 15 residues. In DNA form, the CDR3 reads TGCAGTGCTAGGCCTGCGGGAGGGATCCCAGATACGCAGTATTTT. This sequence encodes CSARPAGGIPDTQYF.

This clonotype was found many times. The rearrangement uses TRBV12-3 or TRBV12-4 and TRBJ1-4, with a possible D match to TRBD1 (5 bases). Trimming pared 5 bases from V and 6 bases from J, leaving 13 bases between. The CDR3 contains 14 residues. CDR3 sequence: CASSLYQGDEKLFF. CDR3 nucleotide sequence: TGTGCCAGCAGTCTGTATCAGGGTGATGAAAAACTGTTTTTT.

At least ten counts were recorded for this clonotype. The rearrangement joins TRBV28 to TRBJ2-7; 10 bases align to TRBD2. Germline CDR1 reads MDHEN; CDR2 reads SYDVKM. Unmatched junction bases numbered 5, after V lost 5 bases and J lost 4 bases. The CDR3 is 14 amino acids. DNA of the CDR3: TGTGCCAGCAGTAGCACTAGCGGGATTTACGAGCAGTACTTC. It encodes CASSSTSGIYEQYF.

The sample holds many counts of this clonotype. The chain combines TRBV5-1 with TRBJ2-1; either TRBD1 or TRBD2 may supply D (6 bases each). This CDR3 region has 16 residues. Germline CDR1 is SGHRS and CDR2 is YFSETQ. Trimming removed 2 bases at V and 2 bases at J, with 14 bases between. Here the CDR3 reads CASSLSPGAPYNEQFF. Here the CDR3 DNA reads TGCGCCAGCAGCTTAAGTCCGGGGGCCCCCTACAATGAGCAGTTCTTC.

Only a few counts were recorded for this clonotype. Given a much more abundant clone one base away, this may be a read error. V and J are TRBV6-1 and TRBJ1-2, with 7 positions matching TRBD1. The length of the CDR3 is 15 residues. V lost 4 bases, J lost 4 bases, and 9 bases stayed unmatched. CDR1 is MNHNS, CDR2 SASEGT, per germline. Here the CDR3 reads CASSGVRQGTYGYTF. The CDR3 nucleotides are TGTGCCAGCAGTGGAGTCAGACAGGGAACCTATGGCTACACCTTC.

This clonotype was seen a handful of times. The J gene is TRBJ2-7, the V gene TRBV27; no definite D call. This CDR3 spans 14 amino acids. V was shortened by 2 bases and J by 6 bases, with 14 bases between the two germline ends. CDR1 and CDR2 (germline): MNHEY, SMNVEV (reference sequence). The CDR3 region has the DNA TGTGCCAGCAGTTTAAGCTGGGGTCAGTCCGAGCAGTACTTC. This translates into CASSLSWGQSEQYF.

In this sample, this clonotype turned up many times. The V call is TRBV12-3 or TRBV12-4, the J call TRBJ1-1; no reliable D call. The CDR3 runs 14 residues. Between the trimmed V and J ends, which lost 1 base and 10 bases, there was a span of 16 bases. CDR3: CASSLGVTGDVAFF. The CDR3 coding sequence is TGTGCCAGCAGTTTAGGCGTGACCGGGGATGTAGCTTTCTTT.

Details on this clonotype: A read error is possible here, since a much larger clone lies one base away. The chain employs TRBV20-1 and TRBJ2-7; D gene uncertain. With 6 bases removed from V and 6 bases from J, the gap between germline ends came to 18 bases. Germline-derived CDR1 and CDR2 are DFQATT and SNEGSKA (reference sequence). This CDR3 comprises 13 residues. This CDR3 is CSARSDVVGEQYF. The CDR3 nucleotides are TGCAGTGCCCGTTCAGATGTCGTAGGCGAGCAGTACTTC.

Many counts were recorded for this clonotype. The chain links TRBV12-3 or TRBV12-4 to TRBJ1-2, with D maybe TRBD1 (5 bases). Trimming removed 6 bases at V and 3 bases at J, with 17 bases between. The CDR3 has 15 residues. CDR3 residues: CASSPGTVTDYGYTF. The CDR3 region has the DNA TGTGCCAGCAGCCCCGGGACCGTCACGGACTATGGCTACACCTTC.

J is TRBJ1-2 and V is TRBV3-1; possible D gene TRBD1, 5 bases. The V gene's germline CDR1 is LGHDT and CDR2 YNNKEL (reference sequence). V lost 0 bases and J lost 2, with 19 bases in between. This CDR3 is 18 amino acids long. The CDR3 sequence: CASSQDLGLTPANYGYTF. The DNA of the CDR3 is TGTGCCAGCAGCCAAGATCTGGGACTCACCCCGGCGAACTATGGCTACACCTTC.

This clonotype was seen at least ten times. The CDR3, as DNA: TGTGCCAGTAGTATTGGTAGGCAACGTCAGCCCCAGCATTTT. It is translated as CASSIGRQRQPQHF. V and J are TRBV19 and TRBJ1-5; D is ambiguous. The CDR3 has 14 residues. Between the trimmed V and J ends, which lost 3 bases and 6 bases, there was a span of 12 bases. Germline V gene data show CDR1 as LNHDA and CDR2 as SQIVND (reference sequence).

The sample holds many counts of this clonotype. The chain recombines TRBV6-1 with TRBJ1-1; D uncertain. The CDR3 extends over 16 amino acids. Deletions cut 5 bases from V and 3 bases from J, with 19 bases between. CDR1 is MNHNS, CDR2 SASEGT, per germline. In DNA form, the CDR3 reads TGTGCCAGCAGTTACATGTCGGTACGGCAGTACACTGAAGCTTTCTTT. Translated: CASSYMSVRQYTEAFF.